The rows below give T cell receptor beta chains drawn from one sample of a study of shared clonotypes between healthy human individuals. Clones were read by immunoSEQ multiplex PCR, and TCRdb kept only the in-frame ones, dropping some. This repertoire shows roughly 2,000,000 clones, approximately 92% found once; its top ten account for about 1.6%. Material for sequencing was naive CD8+ T cells from PBMCs. These receptors were taken from a man in his late teens or twenties in good health. Some clones in this sample may be carry-over from other donors' samples. Each CDR3 is given with its conserved first and last residue. A D gene is named only where the DNA matches it firmly. Rows may omit the clone size; those that give it use once, few, many or a size class.

v_gene: TRBV7-3
d_gene: TRBD1
j_gene: TRBJ2-7
abundance: once
CDR3aa: CASSLDRGYEQYF
CDR3nt: TGTGCCAGCAGCTTGGACAGGGGCTACGAGCAGTACTTC

v_gene: TRBV7-9
d_gene: -
j_gene: TRBJ1-1
abundance: -
CDR3aa: CASSPKGVPNTEAFF
CDR3nt: TGTGCCAGCAGCCCAAAGGGGGTCCCGAACACTGAAGCTTTCTTT

v_gene: TRBV6-4
d_gene: TRBD2
j_gene: TRBJ2-7
abundance: -
CDR3aa: CASSQTSGYEQYF
CDR3nt: TGTGCCAGCAGTCAGACTAGCGGCTACGAGCAGTACTTC

v_gene: TRBV29-1
d_gene: TRBD2
j_gene: TRBJ2-7
abundance: -
CDR3aa: CSGGGLAGETEQYF
CDR3nt: TGCAGCGGGGGGGGACTAGCGGGAGAGACCGAGCAGTACTTC

v_gene: TRBV27
d_gene: -
j_gene: TRBJ2-3
abundance: once
CDR3aa: CASSSQPSGTDTQYF
CDR3nt: TGTGCCAGCAGTTCCCAGCCGAGCGGCACAGATACGCAGTATTTT

v_gene: TRBV6-1
d_gene: -
j_gene: TRBJ2-2
abundance: -
CDR3aa: CASGRTGFLAGELFF
CDR3nt: TGTGCCAGCGGACGGACTGGTTTTCTGGCCGGGGAGCTGTTTTTT

v_gene: TRBV27
d_gene: TRBD2
j_gene: TRBJ2-1
abundance: -
CDR3aa: CASSRPGLAGGLEQFF
CDR3nt: TGTGCCAGCAGTCGGCCGGGACTAGCGGGAGGTCTTGAGCAGTTCTTC

v_gene: TRBV7-9
d_gene: -
j_gene: TRBJ2-5
abundance: -
CDR3aa: CASSLLLGLRGETQYF
CDR3nt: TGTGCCAGCAGCCTACTTTTAGGACTAAGGGGAGAGACCCAGTACTTC

v_gene: TRBV28
d_gene: -
j_gene: TRBJ1-5
abundance: few
CDR3aa: CASSLVVQSNQPQHF
CDR3nt: TGTGCCAGCAGTTTAGTCGTGCAGAGCAATCAGCCCCAGCATTTT

v_gene: TRBV5-5
d_gene: TRBD2
j_gene: TRBJ2-7
abundance: once
CDR3aa: CASSSGGAYEQYF
CDR3nt: TGTGCCAGCAGCTCCGGGGGGGCCTACGAGCAGTACTTC

v_gene: TRBV13
d_gene: TRBD2
j_gene: TRBJ2-1
abundance: once
CDR3aa: CASSSTSGMVGEQFF
CDR3nt: TGTGCCAGCAGCTCGACTAGCGGGATGGTCGGTGAGCAGTTCTTC

v_gene: TRBV19
d_gene: -
j_gene: TRBJ1-2
abundance: -
CDR3aa: CASSHLQGAVGDYGYTF
CDR3nt: TGTGCCAGTAGTCACCTACAGGGCGCCGTGGGGGACTATGGCTACACCTTC

v_gene: TRBV7-8
d_gene: TRBD2
j_gene: TRBJ2-7
abundance: -
CDR3aa: CASSLGDWGREGHEQYF
CDR3nt: TGTGCCAGCAGCTTAGGGGACTGGGGGCGGGAGGGCCACGAGCAGTACTTC

v_gene: TRBV4-3
d_gene: -
j_gene: TRBJ1-3
abundance: -
CDR3aa: CASSQDRLSSGNTIYF
CDR3nt: TGCGCCAGCAGCCAAGACAGGTTATCCTCTGGAAACACCATATATTTT